This T cell receptor (beta chain) appears in the sequencing data of a study of cytomegalovirus exposure and HLA in healthy donors. Looking at the study overall: Roughly 180 million T cells yielded around 100 million unique TCR beta sequences, as an earlier analysis found. The study placed approximately 80% of its approximately 360 genotyped donors in the Caucasian-associated ancestry cluster. Study conclusions and caveats: Exclusion as indistinguishable affected some V segments, including TRBV6-2 and TRBV6-3. It was taken for granted in presence/absence analyses that sequencing depth across donors was roughly uniform.

Trimming cost V 5 bases and J 4 bases, with 11 bases left between them. This CDR3 contains 13 residues. Germline loops: CDR1 MDHEN, CDR2 SYDVKM. Amplification used 60 Vbeta primers and 13 Jbeta primers. Measured with immunoSEQ multiplex PCR; TCRdb has only the in-frame clones, and not every one. Among 150,000 or so clones listed, 60% to 80% were seen once. Comments on this clone: The antigen is not known.

This chain links TRBV28 with TRBJ1-1; no firm D call. Sequenced material: PBMCs. The sequence was obtained from a man aged 25-45 years in good health and CMV-seropositive. The chain's CDR3 is CASSSPVGTEAFF. The CDR3 coding sequence is TGTGCCAGCAGTAGTCCTGTCGGCACTGAAGCTTTCTTT.